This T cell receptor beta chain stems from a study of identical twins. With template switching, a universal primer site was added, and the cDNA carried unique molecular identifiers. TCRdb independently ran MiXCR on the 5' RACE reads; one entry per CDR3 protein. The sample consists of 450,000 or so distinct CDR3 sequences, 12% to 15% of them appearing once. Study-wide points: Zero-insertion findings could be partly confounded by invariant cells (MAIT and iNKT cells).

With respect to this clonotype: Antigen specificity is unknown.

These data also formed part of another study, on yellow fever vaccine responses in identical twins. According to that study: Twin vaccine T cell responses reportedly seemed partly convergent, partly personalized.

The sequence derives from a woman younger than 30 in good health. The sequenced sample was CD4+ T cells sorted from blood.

The CDR3 sequence: CASSRLHGTDQETQYF. CDR3 sequence (DNA): TGTGCCAGCAGTCGCCTTCATGGGACAGACCAAGAGACCCAGTACTTC. V is TRBV12-3 or TRBV12-4 and J is TRBJ2-5, with 7 nucleotides matching TRBD1. V was clipped by 5 bases and J by 0 bases; unmatched bases: 9. CDR3 size: 16 residues.